The present T cell receptor (beta chain) was sequenced within a study of blood T cells in healthy people across ages. Study-level results: The recorded TCR beta diversity per million T cells decreased in a roughly linear manner with age. Both naive CD4+ cell counts and diversity were greater in long-lived donors than in aged donors. Bulk PBMC profiling left naive and antigen-experienced comparisons inconclusive.

A second PCR, run for roughly 7 to 12 cycles, used a sample-barcoded 5' primer plus a J-beta primer mix. Each CDR3 protein is one row after TCRdb ran MiXCR on the 5' RACE reads. The sample has roughly 2 million distinct CDR3 sequences; roughly 50% are singletons. As to this clonotype: Its antigen is undetermined.

Germline CDR1 reads MNHEY; CDR2 reads SVGEGT. The V end lost 2 bases, the J end lost 2 bases, and 19 bases lay between the germline ends. The CDR3 contains 18 residues. Ranging in age from roughly 6 to 95, the donors were healthy Caucasian individuals from Russia. This clonotype originated in a middle-aged woman in good health. What was sequenced was blood. V is TRBV6-2 or TRBV6-3 and J is TRBJ2-1, with D perhaps matching TRBD1 or TRBD2 (6 bases each). The CDR3 reads CASSYPLVGGGPYNEQFF. CDR3 DNA sequence: TGTGCCAGCAGTTACCCCCTAGTCGGGGGCGGCCCCTACAATGAGCAGTTCTTC.